The 26 T cell receptor beta chains below come from one sample, sequenced in a study of blood T cells in healthy people across ages. A sample-barcoded 5' primer and a J-beta primer mix were used in a second PCR of roughly 7 to 11 cycles. TCRdb re-analysed the 5' RACE reads in MiXCR, keeping a single row per CDR3 protein. The data show over a million distinct CDR3 sequences, 59% seen once. Sequencing was done on a sample of blood. The receptors stem from a man aged 18 to 35 in good health.

This chain joins TRBV7-2 and TRBJ1-1, with no clear D. CDR1 is SGHTA and CDR2 is FQGNSA in the germline V gene. The CDR3 totals 11 residues. Trimming cost V 5 bases and J 11 bases, with 12 bases left between them. For the CDR3, the DNA is TGTGCCAGCAGCCGAGATGGTGACGCTTTCTTT. The encoded protein is CASSRDGDAFF.

The CDR3 DNA reads TGCGCCAGCAGCCTGACAGAGAATCATTCACCCCTCCACTTT. Translated: CASSLTENHSPLHF. The chain links TRBV5-1 to TRBJ1-6, with TRBD1 as a possible D gene (5 bases). Trimming took off 4 bases at V and 8 bases at J, with 13 bases between the two ends. This CDR3 comprises 14 residues. Germline CDR1 is SGHRS and CDR2 is YFSETQ.

The table lists this clonotype with a count of one. This chain links TRBV29-1 with TRBJ2-3; TRBD2 matches at 8 bases. The CDR3 consists of 17 residues. The germline gives CDR1 SQVTM, CDR2 ANQGSEA. With V trimmed by 5 bases and J by 2 bases, 15 bases remained unmatched. Here the CDR3 reads CSVPSLTSGQYTDTQYF. CDR3 in DNA: TGCAGCGTTCCCAGCCTAACTAGCGGACAATACACAGATACGCAGTATTTT.

In its sample, this clonotype was seen a few times. The gene calls are TRBV4-1 and TRBJ2-3, with a tentative D call TRBD1 (6 bases). Germline-derived CDR1 and CDR2 are MGHRA and YSYEKL. Trimming stripped 3 bases from V and 3 bases from J, with 16 bases between. This CDR3 has 16 amino acids. The CDR3 nucleotides are TGCGCCAGCAGCCAGTATTCGAGGGGGATAACAGATACGCAGTATTTT. Amino acids: CASSQYSRGITDTQYF.

The J gene is TRBJ1-2, the V gene TRBV15; 9 bases fit TRBD1. The germline gives CDR1 LNHNV, CDR2 YYDKDF (reference sequence). J gave up 6 bases and V 0 bases, and 5 bases lay outside the gene matches. This CDR3 has 15 residues. The DNA of the CDR3 is TGTGCCACCAGCAGAGATCGGACAGGGGCACATGGCTACACCTTC. Amino acids: CATSRDRTGAHGYTF.

Details on this clonotype: The germline gene is not matched at one end of the junction; a read error may be the cause. The genes are TRBV7-9 and TRBJ2-2; perhaps TRBD2 as D (5 bases). CDR3 length: 15 amino acids. The germline V gene has CDR1 SEHNR and CDR2 FQNEAQ (reference sequence). CDR3 coding DNA: TGTGCCAGCAGCCTCCGGGCACCAAGCGCCGGGGAGCTGTCTTTT. This sequence encodes CASSLRAPSAGELSF. Full variable domain (outside the CDR3, taken from reference TRBV7-9 and TRBJ2-2): DTGVSQNPRHKITKRGQNVTFRCDPISEHNRLYWYRQTLGQGPEFLTYFQNEAQLEKSRLLSDRFSAERPKGSFSTLEIQRTEQGDSAMYLCASSLRAPSAGELSFGEGSRLTVL.

The V call is TRBV29-1, the J call TRBJ1-4; D is unresolved. V was shortened by 3 bases and J by 0 bases, with 8 bases between the two germline ends. This CDR3 has 14 residues. The V gene's germline CDR1 is SQVTM and CDR2 ANQGSEA. The CDR3 bases are TGCAGCGTTGACTCGGGCGCAACTAATGAAAAACTGTTTTTT. This encodes CSVDSGATNEKLFF.

This clonotype was detected ten times or more. J is TRBJ2-1 and V is TRBV5-1; TRBD2 agrees at 11 bases. This CDR3 is 14 amino acids long. V lost 2 bases, J lost 9 bases, and 4 bases stayed unmatched. Germline assignment: CDR1 SGHRS and CDR2 YFSETQ. CDR3 region: CASSFGLAGGEQFF. CDR3 DNA: TGCGCCAGCAGCTTCGGTCTAGCGGGAGGTGAGCAGTTCTTC. Full variable domain (missing parts from reference TRBV5-1 and TRBJ2-1): KAGVTQTPRYLIKTRGQQVTLSCSPISGHRSVSWYQQTPGQGLQFLFEYFSETQRNKGNFPGRFSGRQFSNSRSEMNVSTLELGDSALYLCASSFGLAGGEQFFGPGTRLTVL.

This clonotype was seen more than once but under ten times. This chain links TRBV2 with TRBJ2-1; D is uncertain. The CDR3 sequence is 10 residues long. Germline V lookup: CDR1 SNHLY, CDR2 FYNNEI. V lost 10 bases to trimming and J lost 5 bases, with 6 bases between them. The CDR3 coding sequence is TGTGCCAAGGATAACAATGAGCAGTTCTTC. It encodes CAKDNNEQFF.

The chain links TRBV7-6 to TRBJ2-1; no firm D call. The germline gives CDR1 SGHVS, CDR2 FNYEAQ. Trimming left V 0 bases short and J 2 bases short, with 11 bases between. CDR3 size: 16 residues. In DNA form, the CDR3 reads TGTGCCAGCAGCTTAGCCCCTAGTCGGGCCTACAATGAGCAGTTCTTC. Translation gives CASSLAPSRAYNEQFF.

CDR3 DNA: TGTGCCAGCAGTGACTTCGGGGGCAATGAGCAGTTCTTC. Protein: CASSDFGGNEQFF. The rearrangement joins TRBV6-4 to TRBJ2-1, with a weak D call TRBD2 (6 bases). The V gene's germline CDR1 is MRHNA and CDR2 SNTAGT. The V and J ends lost 1 base and 6 bases respectively, with 7 bases between them. The CDR3 contains 13 residues.

With respect to this clonotype: Germline and junction disagree at one end, which may indicate a read error. The chain links TRBV20-1 to TRBJ2-7; TRBD1 agrees at 8 bases. Germline loops: CDR1 DFQATT, CDR2 SNEGSKA (reference sequence). The CDR3 totals 15 residues. CDR3 loop: CSVRGRQGALYEQYF. The DNA for the CDR3 is TGCAGTGTTAGAGGGCGGCAGGGGGCCTTATACGAGCAGTACTTC.

The sample holds one count of this clonotype. The rearrangement joins TRBV27 to TRBJ2-7; tentative D call: TRBD1 (6 bases). The CDR3 sequence is 14 residues long. V lost 6 bases, J lost 4 bases, and 16 bases lay in between. In germline, CDR1 is MNHEY, CDR2 SMNVEV (reference sequence). The CDR3 DNA reads TGTGCCAGCAGGTCGTCCCTAAGGGGGTACGAGCAGTACTTC. This codes for CASRSSLRGYEQYF.

The chain links TRBV5-8 to TRBJ1-1; TRBD1 might be the D (5 bases). This CDR3 has 16 residues. The V end was cut by 0 bases, the J end by 3 bases, with 15 bases between. In germline, CDR1 is SGHTS, CDR2 YDEGEE. CDR3 residues: CASSLGAGKVYTEAFF. In nucleotides, the CDR3 is TGTGCCAGCAGCTTGGGAGCAGGGAAGGTGTACACTGAAGCTTTCTTT.

This clonotype turned up a few times. This chain connects TRBV6-5 to TRBJ2-3; D possibly corresponds to TRBD2 (6 bases). Germline assignment: CDR1 MNHEY and CDR2 SVGAGI. This CDR3 comprises 15 residues. V lost 0 bases and J 1 base, leaving 8 bases between the germline ends. Here the CDR3 reads CASSYSGEGTDTQYF. The CDR3 bases are TGTGCCAGCAGTTACTCGGGGGAGGGCACAGATACGCAGTATTTT.

The chain has TRBV9 and TRBJ2-7, with a possible D match to TRBD2 (6 bases). Trimming took off 3 bases at V and 2 bases at J, with 15 bases between the two ends. From germline, CDR1 is SGDLS and CDR2 YYNGEE. The CDR3 is 15 amino acids. In DNA, the CDR3 is TGTGCCAGCAGCGGCCCCGATGGCGGGACCTACGAGCAGTACTTC. It is translated as CASSGPDGGTYEQYF.

There are a few counts of this clonotype. The genes are TRBV3-1 and TRBJ2-7; TRBD2 might be the D (5 bases). The V and J ends lost 5 bases and 3 bases respectively, with 23 bases between them. This CDR3 contains 17 residues. In germline, CDR1 is LGHDT, CDR2 YNNKEL (reference sequence). In DNA, the CDR3 is TGTGCCAGCAGCTACCAACCCATCCGTGACGGGGTCTACGAGCAGTACTTC. Amino acid sequence: CASSYQPIRDGVYEQYF.

The rearrangement links TRBV27 to TRBJ1-5, with D possibly being TRBD1 (5 bases). CDR3 length equals 16 residues. The germline CDR1 and CDR2 sequences are MNHEY and SMNVEV (reference sequence). V was pared by 5 bases and J by 0 bases, with 14 bases between. Written as DNA, the CDR3 is TGTGCCAGCAGTCATCTCCGACAGAATAGCAATCAGCCCCAGCATTTT. Amino acids: CASSHLRQNSNQPQHF.

The CDR3 sequence is CASSNRDRGVETQYF. The CDR3 coding sequence is TGTGCCAGCAGCAACCGGGACAGGGGAGTAGAGACCCAGTACTTC. This sequence joins TRBV7-6 and TRBJ2-5, with 10 bases aligning to TRBD1. Germline V gene sequence: CDR1 SGHVS, CDR2 FNYEAQ. The CDR3 covers 15 residues. The V gene end was trimmed by 5 bases and the J gene end by 4 bases; junction bases not matched to a gene: 7.

J is TRBJ2-3 and V is TRBV20-1; 16 bases line up with TRBD2. The CDR3 runs to 15 residues. Per the germline V gene, CDR1 is DFQATT and CDR2 is SNEGSKA (reference sequence). Germline trimming cut 4 bases from V and 5 bases from J; bases unmatched to any gene: 3. CDR3 nucleotide sequence: TGCAGTGCTACCGGGACTAGCGGGAGGGGAGATACGCAGTATTTT. It yields the protein CSATGTSGRGDTQYF.

The chain combines TRBV27 with TRBJ1-2, with D unresolved. The length of the CDR3 is 12 residues. The germline gives CDR1 MNHEY, CDR2 SMNVEV (reference sequence). The ends were cut back, 6 bases at V and 8 bases at J, with 13 bases in the middle. This CDR3 reads CASRNHEGGYTF. The CDR3 bases are TGTGCCAGCAGAAACCATGAAGGGGGCTACACCTTC.

This chain links TRBV7-9 with TRBJ1-2; 9 positions match TRBD1. With V trimmed by 4 bases and J by 6 bases, 3 bases remained unmatched. Germline values: CDR1 SEHNR, CDR2 FQNEAQ (reference sequence). The length of the CDR3 is 13 residues. CDR3 in DNA: TGTGCCAGCAGCTCCTGGGACAGGGATGGCTACACCTTC. Its protein is CASSSWDRDGYTF.

The rearrangement joins TRBV20-1 to TRBJ1-6; tentatively, D is TRBD1 (5 bases). Germline V gene lookup returns CDR1 DFQATT and CDR2 SNEGSKA (reference sequence). The CDR3 has 15 amino acids. V gave up 0 bases and J gave up 7 bases, with 13 bases separating them. The CDR3 protein is CSARDAGNDNSPLHF. The CDR3 nucleotides are TGCAGTGCTAGAGATGCAGGGAATGACAATTCACCCCTCCACTTT.

There are a few counts of this clonotype. The rearrangement joins TRBV4-1 to TRBJ1-2; D ambiguous. The V end was cut by 7 bases, the J end by 3 bases, with 21 bases between. The CDR3 has 16 amino acids. Germline assignment: CDR1 MGHRA and CDR2 YSYEKL. CDR3 sequence: CASKALDTGIDYGYTF. For the CDR3, the DNA is TGCGCCAGCAAGGCACTAGATACGGGGATCGACTATGGCTACACCTTC.

The J gene is TRBJ1-2, the V gene TRBV20-1; D ambiguous. CDR3 length: 14 residues. Trimming cost V 5 bases and J 6 bases, with 19 bases left between them. Germline lookup yields CDR1 DFQATT and CDR2 SNEGSKA (reference sequence). CDR3 bases: TGCAGTGCTTACGACCCAAGGAGGTCGAATGGCTACACCTTC. Translating it yields CSAYDPRRSNGYTF.

The chain uses TRBV9 and TRBJ2-1; 7 nucleotides agree with TRBD2. The length of the CDR3 is 17 residues. CDR1 and CDR2 (germline): SGDLS, YYNGEE. Trimming removed 4 bases from V and 1 base from J; junction bases left unmatched: 11. CDR3 coding DNA: TGTGCCAGCAGCTCACCGTCAAGCGGGATGTCCTACAATGAGCAGTTCTTC. It is translated as CASSSPSSGMSYNEQFF.